This T cell receptor beta chain was recovered during a study of PD-1 blockade in classical Hodgkin lymphoma. Germline-derived CDR1 and CDR2 are SNHLY and FYNNEI. The CDR3 extends over 13 amino acids. Time point described: cycle 4 day 1 (C4D1), after 5 to 7 weeks of nivolumab. Brentuximab vedotin exposure varied, and every patient relapsed after autologous stem cell transplantation. Whole-study findings and limits: Exclusion removed patients who began nivolumab under 1 year after ASCT. Complete responders had baseline diversity similar to newly diagnosed patients. Unlike CD8+ TCR diversity, which did not rise significantly by C4D1, CD4+ TCR diversity did. Newly diagnosed patients reportedly trailed healthy donors in baseline TCR diversity.

The protocol was immunoSEQ multiplex PCR, while the TCRdb copy is restricted to in-frame clones and leaves out a portion. Of around 23,000 clones listed, approximately 89% are singletons. As for this clone: Its specificity is unknown. A read error may account for a junction end that differs from germline.

Sequenced material: peripheral blood mononuclear cells (PBMCs), taken before the fourth cycle of nivolumab. The receptor's source is a human donor with classical Hodgkin lymphoma. The V call is TRBV2, the J call TRBJ2-1; TRBD1 matches at 8 bases. For the CDR3, the DNA is TGCGGATACAGGGGGGATGGACACAATGAGCAGTTCTTC. Residues: CGYRGDGHNEQFF.